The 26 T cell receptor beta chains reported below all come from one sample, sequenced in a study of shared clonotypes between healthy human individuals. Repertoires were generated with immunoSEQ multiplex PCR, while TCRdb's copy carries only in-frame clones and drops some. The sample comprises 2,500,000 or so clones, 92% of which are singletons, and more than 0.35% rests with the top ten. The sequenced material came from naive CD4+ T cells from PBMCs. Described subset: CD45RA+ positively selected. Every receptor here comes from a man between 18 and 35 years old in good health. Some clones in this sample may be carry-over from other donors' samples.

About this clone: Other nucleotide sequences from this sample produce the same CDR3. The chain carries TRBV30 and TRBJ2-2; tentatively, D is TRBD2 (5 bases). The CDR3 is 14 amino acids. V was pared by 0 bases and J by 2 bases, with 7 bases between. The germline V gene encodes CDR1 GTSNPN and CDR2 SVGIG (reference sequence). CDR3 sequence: CAWSVLVNTGELFF. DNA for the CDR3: TGTGCCTGGAGTGTACTAGTTAACACCGGGGAGCTGTTTTTT.

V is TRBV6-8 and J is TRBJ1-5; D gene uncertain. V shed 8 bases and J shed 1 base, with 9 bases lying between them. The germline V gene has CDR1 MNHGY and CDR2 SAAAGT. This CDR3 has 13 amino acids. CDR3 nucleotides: TGTGCCAGCCTCTACTGGAGCAATCAGCCCCAGCATTTT. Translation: CASLYWSNQPQHF.

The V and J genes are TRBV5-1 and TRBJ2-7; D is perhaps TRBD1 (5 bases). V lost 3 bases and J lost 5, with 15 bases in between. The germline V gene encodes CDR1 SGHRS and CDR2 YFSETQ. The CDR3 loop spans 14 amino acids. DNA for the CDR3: TGCGCCAGCAGCTCCCTAGACAGTCAAGACGAGCAGTACTTC. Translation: CASSSLDSQDEQYF.

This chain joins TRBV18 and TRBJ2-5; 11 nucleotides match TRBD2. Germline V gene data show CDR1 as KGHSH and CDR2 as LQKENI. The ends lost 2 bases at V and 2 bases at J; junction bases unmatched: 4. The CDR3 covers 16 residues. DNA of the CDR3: TGTGCCAGCTCACCAACTAGCGGGAGTCTTCAAGAGACCCAGTACTTC. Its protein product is CASSPTSGSLQETQYF.

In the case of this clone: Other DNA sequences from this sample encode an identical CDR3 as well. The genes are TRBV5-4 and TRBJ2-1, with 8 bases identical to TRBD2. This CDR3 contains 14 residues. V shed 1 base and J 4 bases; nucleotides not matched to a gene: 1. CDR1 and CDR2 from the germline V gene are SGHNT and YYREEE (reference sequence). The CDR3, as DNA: TGTGCCAGCAGCTTGAGCGGGAGTTACAATGAGCAGTTCTTC. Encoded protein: CASSLSGSYNEQFF.

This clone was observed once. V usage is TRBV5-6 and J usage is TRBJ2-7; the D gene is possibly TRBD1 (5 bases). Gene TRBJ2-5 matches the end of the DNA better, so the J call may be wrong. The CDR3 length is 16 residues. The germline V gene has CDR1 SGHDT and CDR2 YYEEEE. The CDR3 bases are TGTGCCAGCAGCTTGCAGTCCTTTCCAGGGCGAGAGACCCAGTACTTC. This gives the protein CASSLQSFPGRETQYF.

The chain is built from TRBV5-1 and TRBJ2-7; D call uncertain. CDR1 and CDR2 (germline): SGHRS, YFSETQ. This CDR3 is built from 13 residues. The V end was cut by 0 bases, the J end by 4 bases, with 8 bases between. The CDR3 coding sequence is TGCGCCAGCAGCTTGGGCGCTATGTACGAGCAGTACTTC. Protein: CASSLGAMYEQYF.

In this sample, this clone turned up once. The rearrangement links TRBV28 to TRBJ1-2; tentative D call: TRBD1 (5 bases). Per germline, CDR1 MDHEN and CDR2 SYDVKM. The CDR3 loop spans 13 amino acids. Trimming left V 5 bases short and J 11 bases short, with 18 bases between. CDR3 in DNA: TGTGCCAGCAGTCCCGGGACGCCGGATTGGTACACCTTC. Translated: CASSPGTPDWYTF.

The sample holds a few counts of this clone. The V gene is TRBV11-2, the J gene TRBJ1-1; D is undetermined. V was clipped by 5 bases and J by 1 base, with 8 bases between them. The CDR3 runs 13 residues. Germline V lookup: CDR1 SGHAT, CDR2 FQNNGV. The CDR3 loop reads CASSARQNTEAFF. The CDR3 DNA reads TGTGCCAGCAGCGCCCGACAGAACACTGAAGCTTTCTTT.

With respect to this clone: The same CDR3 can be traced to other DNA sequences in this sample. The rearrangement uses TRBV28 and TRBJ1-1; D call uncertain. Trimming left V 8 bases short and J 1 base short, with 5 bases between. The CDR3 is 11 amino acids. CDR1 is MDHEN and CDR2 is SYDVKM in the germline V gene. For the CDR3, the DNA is TGTGCCAGCCGGGGGAACACTGAAGCTTTCTTT. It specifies CASRGNTEAFF.

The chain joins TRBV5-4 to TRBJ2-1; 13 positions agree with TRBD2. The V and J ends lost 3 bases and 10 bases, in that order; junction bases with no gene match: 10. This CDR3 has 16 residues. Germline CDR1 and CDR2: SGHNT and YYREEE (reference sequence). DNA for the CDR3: TGTGCCAGCAGCTCCGGGACTAGCGGGGCCCAAGGAGAGCAGTTCTTC. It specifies CASSSGTSGAQGEQFF.

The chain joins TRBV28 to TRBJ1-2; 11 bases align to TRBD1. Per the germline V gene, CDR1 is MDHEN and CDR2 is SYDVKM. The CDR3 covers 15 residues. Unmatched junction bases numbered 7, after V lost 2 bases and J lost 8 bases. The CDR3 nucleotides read TGTGCCAGCAGTTTAATTGGGACAGGGGGTGGCGGCTACACCTTC. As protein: CASSLIGTGGGGYTF.

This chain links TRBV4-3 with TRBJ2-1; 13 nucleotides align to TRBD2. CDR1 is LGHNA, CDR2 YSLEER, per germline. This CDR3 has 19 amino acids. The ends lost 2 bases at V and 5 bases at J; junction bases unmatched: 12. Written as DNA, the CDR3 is TGCGCCAGCAGCCAACGGACTAGCGGGAGTGGGGGTTATCACAATGAGCAGTTCTTC. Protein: CASSQRTSGSGGYHNEQFF.

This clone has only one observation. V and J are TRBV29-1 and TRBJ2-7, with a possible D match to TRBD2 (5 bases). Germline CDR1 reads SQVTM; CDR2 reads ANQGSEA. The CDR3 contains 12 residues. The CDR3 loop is CAGRLSSYEQYF. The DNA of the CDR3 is TGCGCGGGCAGGTTAAGCTCCTACGAGCAGTACTTC.

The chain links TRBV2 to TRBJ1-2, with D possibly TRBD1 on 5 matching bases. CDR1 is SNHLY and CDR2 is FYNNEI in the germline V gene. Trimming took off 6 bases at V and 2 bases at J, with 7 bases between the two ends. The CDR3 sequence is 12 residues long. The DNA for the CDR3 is TGTGCCAGCAGGCGGGGGAACTATGGCTACACCTTC. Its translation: CASRRGNYGYTF.

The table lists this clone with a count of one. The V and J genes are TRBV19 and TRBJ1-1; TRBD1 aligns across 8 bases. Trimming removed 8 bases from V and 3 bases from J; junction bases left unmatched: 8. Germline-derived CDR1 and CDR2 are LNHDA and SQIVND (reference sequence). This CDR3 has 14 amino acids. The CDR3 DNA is TGTGCCAGTCGCCGGACAGGGTGGGACACTGAAGCTTTCTTT. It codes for CASRRTGWDTEAFF.

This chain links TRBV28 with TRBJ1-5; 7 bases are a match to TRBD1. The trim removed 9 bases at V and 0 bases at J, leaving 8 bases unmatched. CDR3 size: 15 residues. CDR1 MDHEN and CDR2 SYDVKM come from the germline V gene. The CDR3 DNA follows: TGTGCCAGTTCCCCTAACAGGGGTAGCAATCAGCCCCAGCATTTT. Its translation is CASSPNRGSNQPQHF.

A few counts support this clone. In DNA, the CDR3 is TGTGCCAGCAGCTCGTCCTGGGCTGAAGCTTTCTTT. This translates into CASSSSWAEAFF. This chain connects TRBV28 to TRBJ1-1; D unresolved. Germline CDR1 and CDR2: MDHEN and SYDVKM. CDR3 length: 12 amino acids. V was clipped by 6 bases and J by 6 bases, with 11 bases between them.

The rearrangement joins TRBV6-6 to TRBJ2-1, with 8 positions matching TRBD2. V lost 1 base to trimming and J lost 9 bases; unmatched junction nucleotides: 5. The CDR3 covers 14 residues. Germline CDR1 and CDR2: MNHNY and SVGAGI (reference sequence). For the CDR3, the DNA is TGTGCCAGCAGTTACTTGGCTAGCGGGCTTGAGCAGTTCTTC. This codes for CASSYLASGLEQFF.

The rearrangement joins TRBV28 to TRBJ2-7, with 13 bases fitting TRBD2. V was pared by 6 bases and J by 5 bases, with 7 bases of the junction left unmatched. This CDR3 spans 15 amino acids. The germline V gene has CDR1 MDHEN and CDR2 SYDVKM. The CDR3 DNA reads TGTGCCAGCAGCCGGACTAGCGGGAGTCGCCACGAGCAGTACTTC. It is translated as CASSRTSGSRHEQYF.

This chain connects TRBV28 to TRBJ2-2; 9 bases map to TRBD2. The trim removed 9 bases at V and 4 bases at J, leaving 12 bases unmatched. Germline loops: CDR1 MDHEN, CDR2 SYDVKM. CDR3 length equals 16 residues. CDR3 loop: CASRGEREEGTGELFF. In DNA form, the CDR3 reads TGTGCCAGTCGGGGAGAGCGGGAGGAGGGCACCGGGGAGCTGTTTTTT.

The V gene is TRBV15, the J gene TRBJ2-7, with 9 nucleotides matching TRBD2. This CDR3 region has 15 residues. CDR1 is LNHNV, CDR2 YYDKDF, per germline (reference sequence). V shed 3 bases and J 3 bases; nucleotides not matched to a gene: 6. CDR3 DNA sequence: TGTGCCACCAGCAGGGGGGTGACTAGCGGCTACGAGCAGTACTTC. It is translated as CATSRGVTSGYEQYF.

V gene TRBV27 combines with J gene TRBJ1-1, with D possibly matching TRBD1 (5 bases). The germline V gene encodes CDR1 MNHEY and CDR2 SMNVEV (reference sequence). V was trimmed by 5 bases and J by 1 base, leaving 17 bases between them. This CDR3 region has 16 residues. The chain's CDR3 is CASSPWGYGGNTEAFF. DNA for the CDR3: TGTGCCAGCAGTCCCTGGGGGTACGGGGGGAACACTGAAGCTTTCTTT.

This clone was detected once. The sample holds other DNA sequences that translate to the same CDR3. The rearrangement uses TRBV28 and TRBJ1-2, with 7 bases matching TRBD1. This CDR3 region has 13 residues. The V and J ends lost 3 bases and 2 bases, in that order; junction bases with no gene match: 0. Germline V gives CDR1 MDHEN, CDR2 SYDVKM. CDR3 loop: CASSLDRNYGYTF. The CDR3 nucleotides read TGTGCCAGCAGTTTGGACAGGAACTATGGCTACACCTTC.

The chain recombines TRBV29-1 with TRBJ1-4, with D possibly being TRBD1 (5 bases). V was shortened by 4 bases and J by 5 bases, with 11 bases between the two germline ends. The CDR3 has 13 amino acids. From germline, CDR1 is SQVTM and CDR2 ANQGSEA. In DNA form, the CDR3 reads TGCAGCGTTGGCGGGACCTCCAATGAAAAACTGTTTTTT. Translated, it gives CSVGGTSNEKLFF.

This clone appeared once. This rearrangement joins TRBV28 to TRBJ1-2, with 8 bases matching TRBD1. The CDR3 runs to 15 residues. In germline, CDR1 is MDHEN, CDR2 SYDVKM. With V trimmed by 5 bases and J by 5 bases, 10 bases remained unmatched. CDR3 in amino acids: CASSPQGERAYGYTF. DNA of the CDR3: TGTGCCAGCAGTCCACAGGGGGAGAGGGCTTATGGCTACACCTTC.